The next 29 T cell receptor beta chains were all read from a single sample in a study of CD8 T cells in ankylosing spondylitis. Whole-study findings and limits: Ankylosing spondylitis blood seemed to carry a telltale TCR beta motif made of several highly homologous variants.

TCRdb called the 5' RACE reads again in MiXCR, with one record for every CDR3 protein. Among 350,000 to 450,000 distinct CDR3 sequences, more than 25% were seen once, and the ten largest hold 0.75% to 0.9%. The antigens these receptors bind are not known. Material: blood, either unsorted or a sorted T cell fraction (not recorded which). Source of these receptors: a male donor with ankylosing spondylitis.

V usage is TRBV10-3 and J usage is TRBJ1-4; 7 bases line up with TRBD1. This CDR3 region has 17 residues. The germline gives CDR1 ENHRY, CDR2 SYGVKD. With V trimmed by 2 bases and J by 4 bases, 10 bases remained unmatched. The CDR3 nucleotides are TGTGCCATCAGTGAGAAGCCGGGACAGAGAATTAATGAAAAACTGTTTTTT. Amino acid sequence: CAISEKPGQRINEKLFF.

This clonotype has a handful of counts. The gene calls are TRBV3-1 and TRBJ2-3; a possible D gene is TRBD2 (5 bases). Germline values: CDR1 LGHDT, CDR2 YNNKEL (reference sequence). V dropped 3 bases and J dropped 4 bases, with 14 bases sitting between them. This CDR3 region has 15 residues. The CDR3 is CASSHSDYRPDTQYF. DNA for the CDR3: TGTGCCAGCAGCCATAGTGACTACCGCCCAGATACGCAGTATTTT.

This clonotype was recorded at least ten times. The chain couples TRBV29-1 to TRBJ2-1; D is undetermined. The CDR3 sequence is 10 residues long. Germline values: CDR1 SQVTM, CDR2 ANQGSEA. Trimming stripped 5 bases from V and 5 bases from J, with 4 bases between. CDR3 sequence: CSVRNNEQFF. For the CDR3, the DNA is TGCAGCGTTAGGAACAATGAGCAGTTCTTC.

The sample holds a few counts of this clonotype. The chain recombines TRBV5-1 with TRBJ1-3, with D hard to call. Germline V CDR1 and CDR2: SGHRS, YFSETQ. This CDR3 contains 14 residues. Trimming cost V 2 bases and J 2 bases, with 8 bases left between them. The CDR3 is CASSLRSAGNTIYF. In nucleotides, the CDR3 is TGCGCCAGCAGCTTAAGGAGCGCTGGAAACACCATATATTTT.

V is TRBV2 and J is TRBJ1-2, with D maybe TRBD1 (6 bases). V was clipped by 6 bases and J by 7 bases, with 12 bases between them. The CDR3 is made up of 12 amino acids. CDR1 and CDR2 from the germline V gene are SNHLY and FYNNEI. CDR3 amino acids: CASSGQYRGYTF. As DNA, the CDR3 is TGTGCCAGCAGCGGACAGTACCGTGGCTACACCTTC.

V is TRBV12-3 or TRBV12-4 and J is TRBJ2-1, with 9 bases fitting TRBD2. With 6 bases clipped from V and 8 bases from J, the junction kept 26 bases outside the gene matches. The CDR3 length is 20 residues. The CDR3 bases are TGTGCCAGCAGCAACTTGATATATACCGCCTTGCGGGAGGGGTCAGATGAGCAGTTCTTC. Residues: CASSNLIYTALREGSDEQFF.

This clonotype was picked up a small number of times. The chain links TRBV3-1 to TRBJ1-5; TRBD1 is a possible D gene (5 bases). V lost 0 bases and J 11 bases, leaving 11 bases between the germline ends. The CDR3 sequence is 13 residues long. From germline, CDR1 is LGHDT and CDR2 YNNKEL (reference sequence). Here the CDR3 DNA reads TGTGCCAGCAGCCAAGATAGGGGAGGCTCCCAGCATTTT. Translation: CASSQDRGGSQHF.

The chain links TRBV6-5 to TRBJ2-3; TRBD2 matches 10 bases. The CDR3 has 16 amino acids. CDR1 is MNHEY, CDR2 SVGAGI, per germline. Trimming took 3 bases from V and 7 from J; bases not matched to a gene: 10. CDR3 DNA sequence: TGTGCCAGCAGTTATCAGCGGGAGGGCTGGATAAATACGCAGTATTTT. It yields the protein CASSYQREGWINTQYF.

This CDR3 reads CASSSTGRTNEKLFF. The CDR3 DNA follows: TGTGCCAGCAGTTCAACGGGGAGGACCAATGAAAAACTGTTTTTT. The gene calls are TRBV27 and TRBJ1-4; no clear D. V was clipped by 4 bases and J by 5 bases, with 14 bases between them. The CDR3 runs 15 residues. CDR1 MNHEY and CDR2 SMNVEV come from the germline V gene (reference sequence).

The chain is built from TRBV10-3 and TRBJ2-3, with 12 bases that match TRBD1. The CDR3 sequence is 14 residues long. J lost 7 bases, V lost 5 bases, and 4 bases had no gene match. Germline V CDR1 and CDR2: ENHRY, SYGVKD. As DNA, the CDR3 is TGTGCCATCAGTCCGGGACAGGGGGCAAATACGCAGTATTTT. Residues: CAISPGQGANTQYF.

This clonotype has more than one count but fewer than ten. The chain has TRBV21-1 and TRBJ1-2. TRBV21-1 is assigned pseudogene status. The CDR3 has 14 residues. The CDR3 nucleotides read TGTGCCAGCAGCAAAGAGGAAGTCCCTTATGGCTACACCTTC. The encoded protein is CASSKEEVPYGYTF.

This clonotype has only a few counts. J is TRBJ1-2 and V is TRBV12-3 or TRBV12-4, with 10 bases aligning to TRBD1. V lost 5 bases and J lost 5; bases outside the gene matches: 5. There are 14 residues in the CDR3. The CDR3 loop is CASSTTGGRYGYTF. For the CDR3, the DNA is TGTGCCAGCAGTACGACAGGGGGCCGGTATGGCTACACCTTC.

This chain links TRBV20-1 with TRBJ1-1; TRBD1 aligns across 8 bases. In germline, CDR1 is DFQATT, CDR2 SNEGSKA (reference sequence). The ends lost 6 bases at V and 5 bases at J; junction bases unmatched: 5. CDR3 length: 12 amino acids. CDR3 bases: TGCAGTGCGGACAGGGCTCTAACTGAAGCTTTCTTT. It specifies CSADRALTEAFF.

This chain links TRBV5-1 with TRBJ2-3; D is ambiguous. The CDR3 is 12 amino acids. With 5 bases removed from V and 2 bases from J, the gap between germline ends came to 6 bases. Germline-derived CDR1 and CDR2 are SGHRS and YFSETQ. CDR3 sequence (DNA): TGCGCCAGCAGGAGCGACACAGATACGCAGTATTTT. This codes for CASRSDTDTQYF.

This clonotype was seen at least ten times. V usage is TRBV10-3 and J usage is TRBJ2-3; D unclear. Trimming removed 0 bases at V and 6 bases at J, with 13 bases between. This CDR3 contains 15 residues. Germline CDR1 reads ENHRY; CDR2 reads SYGVKD. The CDR3 loop reads CAISESKLARDTQYF. The CDR3, as DNA: TGTGCCATCAGTGAGTCGAAGTTAGCAAGGGATACGCAGTATTTT.

In its sample, this clonotype was seen a few times. The chain combines TRBV24-1 with TRBJ2-1, with D possibly matching TRBD2 (5 bases). CDR1 and CDR2 (germline): KGHDR, SFDVKD. The CDR3 has 13 residues. V lost 6 bases and J 6 bases, leaving 11 bases between the germline ends. Here the CDR3 DNA reads TGTGCCACCAGTTATGACGGGGTCAATGAGCAGTTCTTC. Protein product: CATSYDGVNEQFF.

This clonotype was counted ten times or more. The gene calls are TRBV7-7 and TRBJ2-1; 14 bases match TRBD2. Trimming at V came to 4 bases and at J to 10 bases, leaving 6 bases not matched to a gene. CDR1 is SSHAT, CDR2 FNYEAQ, per germline (reference sequence). This CDR3 is 15 amino acids long. This CDR3 is CASSSGLAGVGEQFF. The DNA for the CDR3 is TGTGCCAGCAGCTCGGGACTAGCGGGAGTAGGAGAGCAGTTCTTC. The full variable domain, rest sourced from reference TRBV7-7 and TRBJ2-1, is GAGVSQSPRYKVTKRGQDVTLRCDPISSHATLYWYQQALGQGPEFLTYFNYEAQPDKSGLPSDRFSAERPEGSISTLTIQRTEQRDSAMYRCASSSGLAGVGEQFFGPGTRLTVL.

This clonotype has just a few counts. V and J are TRBV5-1 and TRBJ2-5; 8 bases map to TRBD1. The V gene's germline CDR1 is SGHRS and CDR2 YFSETQ. J gave up 5 bases and V 1 base, and 10 bases lay outside the gene matches. This CDR3 spans 16 amino acids. The CDR3, as DNA: TGCGCCAGCAGCTTGAATCCAGGGGGCTTAGGGGAGACCCAGTACTTC. Its protein product is CASSLNPGGLGETQYF.

This clonotype was recorded a few times. The J gene is TRBJ2-2, the V gene TRBV27; 7 positions match TRBD1. From germline, CDR1 is MNHEY and CDR2 SMNVEV (reference sequence). The V and J ends lost 5 bases and 4 bases, in that order; junction bases with no gene match: 10. The CDR3 is 16 residues long. CDR3 sequence reads: CASSPKGQSGTGELFF. Written as DNA, the CDR3 is TGTGCCAGCAGTCCAAAGGGACAGTCGGGCACCGGGGAGCTGTTTTTT.

CDR3 loop: CASSQARKGDSPLHF. In DNA, the CDR3 is TGTGCCAGCAGCCAAGCGCGAAAAGGGGATTCACCCCTCCACTTT. The chain uses TRBV3-1 and TRBJ1-6, with a tentative D call TRBD1 (5 bases). V lost 1 base and J 8 bases, leaving 12 bases between the germline ends. The CDR3 runs 15 residues. Germline V gene data show CDR1 as LGHDT and CDR2 as YNNKEL (reference sequence).

The chain joins TRBV18 to TRBJ2-7; D call uncertain. The CDR3 is made up of 13 amino acids. With 3 bases removed from V and 3 bases from J, the gap between germline ends came to 9 bases. Germline V gene data show CDR1 as KGHSH and CDR2 as LQKENI. This CDR3 reads CASSPPSSYEQYF. The CDR3 DNA sequence: TGTGCCAGCTCACCCCCATCTAGCTACGAGCAGTACTTC.

The chain recombines TRBV10-3 with TRBJ2-1, with 8 bases identical to TRBD2. The CDR3 extends over 17 amino acids. With V trimmed by 2 bases and J by 6 bases, 12 bases remained unmatched. Germline values: CDR1 ENHRY, CDR2 SYGVKD. The CDR3 protein is CAISEGTSGDHRNEQFF. CDR3 sequence (DNA): TGTGCCATCAGTGAGGGAACTAGCGGAGACCACCGCAATGAGCAGTTCTTC.

In the case of this clonotype: This sequence may be a read error, since a much larger clone differs from it by one base. V gene TRBV3-1 combines with J gene TRBJ2-7; D not certain. The germline V gene has CDR1 LGHDT and CDR2 YNNKEL (reference sequence). The CDR3 totals 11 residues. Between the trimmed V and J ends, which lost 3 bases and 4 bases, there was a span of 4 bases. CDR3 coding DNA: TGTGCCAGCAGCCATTATTACGAGCAGTACTTC. The encoded protein is CASSHYYEQYF.

This rearrangement joins TRBV5-1 to TRBJ1-3; D gene uncertain. Germline CDR1 reads SGHRS; CDR2 reads YFSETQ. The CDR3 contains 15 residues. V was pared by 1 base and J by 0 bases, with 8 bases between. This CDR3 reads CASSLSRSSGNTIYF. CDR3 nucleotides: TGCGCCAGCAGCTTGTCCCGTTCCTCTGGAAACACCATATATTTT.

V and J are TRBV29-1 and TRBJ2-1; TRBD2 agrees at 10 bases. V dropped 7 bases and J dropped 3; count of bases not matched to a gene: 3. CDR3 length equals 13 residues. In germline, CDR1 is SQVTM, CDR2 ANQGSEA. CDR3 sequence: CSGGTSVYNEQFF. The CDR3 nucleotides read TGCAGCGGAGGGACTAGCGTCTACAATGAGCAGTTCTTC.

This clonotype was detected only a few times. The chain couples TRBV24-1 to TRBJ2-4, with 11 bases that match TRBD1. V was pared by 4 bases and J by 9 bases, with 7 bases of the junction left unmatched. The CDR3 has 15 residues. The germline V gene encodes CDR1 KGHDR and CDR2 SFDVKD. CDR3 region: CATSDPGQGGGIQYF. For the CDR3, the DNA is TGTGCCACCAGTGACCCGGGACAGGGGGGGGGCATTCAGTACTTC.

The gene calls are TRBV7-9 and TRBJ2-7; D gene uncertain. The CDR3 has 11 amino acids. The V gene's germline CDR1 is SEHNR and CDR2 FQNEAQ (reference sequence). V was pared by 3 bases and J by 5 bases, with 5 bases between. In DNA, the CDR3 is TGTGCCAGCAGCTTGCAGGACGAGCAGTACTTC. It codes for CASSLQDEQYF. The entire variable domain, with the rest obtained from reference TRBV7-9 and TRBJ2-7, is as follows: DTGVSQNPRHKITKRGQNVTFRCDPISEHNRLYWYRQTLGQGPEFLTYFQNEAQLEKSRLLSDRFSAERPKGSFSTLEIQRTEQGDSAMYLCASSLQDEQYFGPGTRLTVT.

This clonotype occurred a few times. CDR3 sequence reads: CASSLDHEQYV. CDR3 coding DNA: TGCGCCAGCAGCTTGGACCACGAGCAGTACGTC. The chain joins TRBV5-1 to TRBJ2-7; no reliable D call. CDR1 and CDR2 from the germline V gene are SGHRS and YFSETQ. Trimming took 0 bases from V and 5 from J, leaving 3 bases between them. This CDR3 region has 11 residues.

This clonotype was seen repeatedly, ten times or more. The chain combines TRBV5-6 with TRBJ1-1, with 10 bases fitting TRBD1. This CDR3 has 16 residues. Germline CDR1 is SGHDT and CDR2 is YYEEEE. V dropped 3 bases and J dropped 4; count of bases not matched to a gene: 9. CDR3 DNA: TGTGCCAGCAGCTCCTATGGTCGGACAGGGGGCACTGAAGCTTTCTTT. This encodes CASSSYGRTGGTEAFF.